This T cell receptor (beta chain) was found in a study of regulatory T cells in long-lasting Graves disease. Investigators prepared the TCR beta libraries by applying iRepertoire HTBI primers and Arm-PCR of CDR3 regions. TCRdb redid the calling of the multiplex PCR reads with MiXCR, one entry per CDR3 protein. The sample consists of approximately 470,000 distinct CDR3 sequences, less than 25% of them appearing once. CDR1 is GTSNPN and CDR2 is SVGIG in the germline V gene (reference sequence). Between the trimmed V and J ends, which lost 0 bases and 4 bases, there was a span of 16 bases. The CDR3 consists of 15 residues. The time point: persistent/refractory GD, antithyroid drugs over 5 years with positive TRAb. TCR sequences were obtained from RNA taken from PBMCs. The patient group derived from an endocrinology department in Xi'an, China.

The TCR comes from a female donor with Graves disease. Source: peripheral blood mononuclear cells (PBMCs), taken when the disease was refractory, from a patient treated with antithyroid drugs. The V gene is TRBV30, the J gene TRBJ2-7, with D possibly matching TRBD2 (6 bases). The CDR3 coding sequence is TGTGCCTGGAGTGTCCGCGGGACTTCTGGATACGAGCAGTACTTC. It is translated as CAWSVRGTSGYEQYF.